These 17 T cell receptor beta chains were all obtained from the same sample, sequenced in a study of post-analysis software for immune sequencing data. Whole-study results and caveats: Higher frequency in patients than in controls was seen for about five TRBV segments, with TRBV5-6, TRBV5-1 and TRBV20-1 among them.

Unique molecular identifiers were carried by the TCR beta cDNA libraries. TCRdb re-analysed the PCR reads in MiXCR, keeping a single row per CDR3 protein. The data contain approximately 570,000 distinct CDR3 sequences, roughly two fifths of them singletons. What these receptors recognize is not known. The sequenced sample consisted of blood. Every receptor here comes from a girl between 5 and 17 years old with multiple sclerosis.

As for this clonotype: The junction does not match germline at one end; this may be a read error. The chain combines TRBV29-1 with TRBJ2-1; D not resolved. Germline CDR1 reads SQVTM; CDR2 reads ANQGSEA. This CDR3 is built from 12 residues. CDR3 residues: CSVEGWANEQFF. The DNA for the CDR3 is TGCAGCGTCGAAGGATGGGCCAATGAGCAGTTCTTC.

The chain recombines TRBV29-1 with TRBJ2-5; D gene ambiguous. The germline gives CDR1 SQVTM, CDR2 ANQGSEA. With 6 bases removed from V and 5 bases from J, the gap between germline ends came to 10 bases. The CDR3 length is 11 residues. CDR3 sequence reads: CSVGPEETQYF. DNA of the CDR3: TGCAGCGTCGGACCGGAGGAGACCCAGTACTTC.

The chain links TRBV12-3 or TRBV12-4 to TRBJ2-1, with 10 bases identical to TRBD2. The J call may be incorrect, as the DNA end agrees better with TRBJ2-7. There are 17 residues in the CDR3. In DNA, the CDR3 is TGTGCCAGCAGTTCTTATTCTAGCGGGAGTTCCTACAATGAGCAGTACTTC. Amino acid sequence: CASSSYSSGSSYNEQYF.

The chain links TRBV29-1 to TRBJ2-5; D not resolved. Germline V CDR1 and CDR2: SQVTM, ANQGSEA. V was trimmed by 4 bases and J by 2 bases, leaving 8 bases between them. This CDR3 has 12 residues. This CDR3 is CSVGGIQETQYF. For the CDR3, the DNA is TGCAGCGTTGGGGGAATACAAGAGACCCAGTACTTC.

Many counts were recorded for this clonotype. The chain joins TRBV5-1 to TRBJ2-5, with a tentative D call TRBD2 (5 bases). Germline V gene data show CDR1 as SGHRS and CDR2 as YFSETQ. Trimming stripped 5 bases from V and 7 bases from J, with 21 bases between. The CDR3 is made up of 15 amino acids. The CDR3 nucleotides read TGCGCCAGCAGGCCCACCGGGGTTTTGGGCGTGACCCAGTACTTC. This translates into CASRPTGVLGVTQYF.

As for this clonotype: The junction and the germline gene differ at one end; a read error may be behind it. The chain carries TRBV12-3 or TRBV12-4 and TRBJ2-1; no reliable D call. There are 15 residues in the CDR3. CDR3: CASRVPGSNYSEQFF. The CDR3 DNA is TGTGCCAGCCGTGTTCCGGGCTCCAACTACAGTGAGCAGTTCTTC.

The chain has TRBV10-3 and TRBJ1-1; 8 nucleotides align to TRBD1. Germline loops: CDR1 ENHRY, CDR2 SYGVKD. Trimming removed 6 bases from V and 4 bases from J; junction bases left unmatched: 4. CDR3 length equals 13 residues. The chain's CDR3 is CAISQTGATEAFF. Here the CDR3 DNA reads TGTGCCATCAGCCAGACAGGGGCCACTGAAGCTTTCTTT.

This clonotype has a handful of counts. The chain has TRBV20-1 and TRBJ1-1, with D unclear. Looked up from germline, CDR1 is DFQATT and CDR2 is SNEGSKA (reference sequence). The CDR3 sequence is 13 residues long. Trimming stripped 7 bases from V and 2 bases from J, with 14 bases between. DNA for the CDR3: TGCAGTGTCAAGACCGGAAGAAACACTGAAGCTTTCTTT. It yields the protein CSVKTGRNTEAFF.

The chain is built from TRBV4-1 and TRBJ2-4, with D possibly being TRBD1 (5 bases). Germline CDR1 MGHRA, CDR2 YSYEKL. Trimming removed 1 base from V and 2 bases from J, with 9 bases in between. There are 15 residues in the CDR3. DNA of the CDR3: TGCGCCAGCAGCCAAGTAGCAGGGACCAAAAACATTCAGTACTTC. Amino acid sequence: CASSQVAGTKNIQYF.

This chain uses TRBV6-2 or TRBV6-3 with TRBJ1-3; the D is unclear. CDR3 size: 15 residues. V was shortened by 7 bases and J by 2 bases, with 15 bases between the two germline ends. Germline V gives CDR1 MNHEY, CDR2 SVGEGT. The DNA for the CDR3 is TGTGCCAGCATTACGGACGGGCGACCTGGAAACACCATATATTTT. It translates to CASITDGRPGNTIYF.

The chain recombines TRBV5-5 with TRBJ2-6; D unresolved. This CDR3 is built from 17 residues. From germline, CDR1 is SGHKS and CDR2 YYEKEE (reference sequence). The V gene lost 0 bases and the J gene lost 1 base, with 11 bases spanning the gap. The CDR3 is CASSLETAASGANVLTF. DNA of the CDR3: TGTGCCAGCAGCTTGGAAACTGCCGCATCTGGGGCCAACGTCCTGACTTTC.

CDR3 sequence (DNA): TGTGCCATCAGCACCGGGGCCCTATTTTTCGAGCAGTACTTC. Its protein product is CAISTGALFFEQYF. The chain joins TRBV10-3 to TRBJ2-5; D possibly uses TRBD1 or TRBD2 (5 bases each). The J call may be wrong; the DNA end is better matched by TRBJ2-7. The germline CDR1 and CDR2 sequences are ENHRY and SYGVKD. This CDR3 is 14 amino acids long.

This clonotype was seen only a few times. The rearrangement uses TRBV5-6 and TRBJ2-4; perhaps TRBD1 as D (7 bases). The J call may be mistaken, given a closer DNA end match to TRBJ2-7. The CDR3 totals 14 residues. Germline V gene lookup returns CDR1 SGHDT and CDR2 YYEEEE. In nucleotides, the CDR3 is TGTGCCAGCAGCACTGACAGGAGGGGGCTCGAGCAGTACTTC. Translating it yields CASSTDRRGLEQYF.

This chain links TRBV4-1 with TRBJ2-7, with D uncertain. V gave up 3 bases and J gave up 2 bases, with 17 bases separating them. Germline CDR1 and CDR2: MGHRA and YSYEKL. The CDR3 covers 16 residues. The CDR3 DNA is TGCGCCAGCAGCCATCTTGGGAAGGGTTCCGCCTACGAGCAGTACTTC. Protein: CASSHLGKGSAYEQYF.

This clonotype came up a few times. V usage is TRBV5-6 and J usage is TRBJ2-1; TRBD1 matches at 8 bases. The length of the CDR3 is 19 residues. The junction had 12 bases not matched to a gene; V was cut back by 0 bases and J by 1 base. The germline CDR1 and CDR2 sequences are SGHDT and YYEEEE. The CDR3 bases are TGTGCCAGCAGCTTGGAGGTGACAGGGGTTTGGAAATCCTACAATGAGCAGTTCTTC. The encoded protein is CASSLEVTGVWKSYNEQFF.

The rearrangement links TRBV11-2 to TRBJ2-1, with a possible D match to TRBD1 (6 bases). This CDR3 contains 15 residues. V was trimmed by 5 bases and J by 5 bases, leaving 16 bases between them. CDR1 and CDR2 from the germline V gene are SGHAT and FQNNGV. The DNA for the CDR3 is TGTGCCAGCAGCCCTAATGGGCCAGGGGACAATGAGCAGTTCTTC. It specifies CASSPNGPGDNEQFF.

The genes are TRBV5-1 and TRBJ1-2, with 7 bases lining up with TRBD1. V lost 4 bases and J lost 2; bases outside the gene matches: 8. The CDR3 covers 15 residues. The V gene's germline CDR1 is SGHRS and CDR2 YFSETQ. The CDR3, as DNA: TGCGCCAGCAGCCCGCCGGGACAGAGAAACTATGGCTACACCTTC. Its protein product is CASSPPGQRNYGYTF.